This TCR beta chain was found in a study of blood T cell repertoires in COVID-19. The CDR3 length is 11 residues. V lost 4 bases, J lost 8 bases, and 4 bases stayed unmatched. Germline CDR1 reads GTSNPN; CDR2 reads SVGIG (reference sequence). Profiling relied on immunoSEQ multiplex PCR, and the TCRdb table lists in-frame clones only, not all of them. The sample includes more than 200,000 clones, 80% of them seen just once. V is TRBV30 and J is TRBJ1-2, with 7 bases that match TRBD1. Sequencing was performed on PBMCs or T cells enriched from blood (not recorded which). The origin of this receptor is a man aged 25 to 45 with acute COVID-19. The CDR3 loop reads CAWITGVGYTF. The DNA of the CDR3 is TGTGCCTGGATCACAGGGGTCGGCTACACCTTC.